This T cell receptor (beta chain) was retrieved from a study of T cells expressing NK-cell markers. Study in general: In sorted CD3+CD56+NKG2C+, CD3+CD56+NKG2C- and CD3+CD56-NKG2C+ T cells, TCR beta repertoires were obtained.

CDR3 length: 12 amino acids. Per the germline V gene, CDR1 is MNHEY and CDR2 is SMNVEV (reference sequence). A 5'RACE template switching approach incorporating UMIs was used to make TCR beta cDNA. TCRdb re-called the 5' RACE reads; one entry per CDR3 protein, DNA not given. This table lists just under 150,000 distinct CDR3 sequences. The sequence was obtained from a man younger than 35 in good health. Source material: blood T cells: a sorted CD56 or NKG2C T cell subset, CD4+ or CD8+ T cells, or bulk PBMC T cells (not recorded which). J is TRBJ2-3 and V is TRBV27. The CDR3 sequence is CASTDSTDTQYF.